This T cell receptor beta chain appears in the sequencing data of a study of T cell changes during pregnancy in multiple sclerosis. Germline loops: CDR1 MNHNS, CDR2 SASEGT. The CDR3 runs 16 residues. V lost 1 base, J lost 1 base, and 5 bases stayed unmatched. Sequenced by immunoSEQ multiplex PCR; TCRdb stores in-frame clones only, minus some. The data show around 70,000 clones, about 93% seen once. The sequencing here drew on CD4+ T cells from peripheral blood mononuclear cells, taken after pregnancy. The sequence derives from a female donor with multiple sclerosis, enrolled in a pregnancy study. V is TRBV6-1 and J is TRBJ2-3, with TRBD2 matching 7 bases. The CDR3 region has the DNA TGTGCCAGCAGTGAAGGGACGGGGGGTGGCACAGATACGCAGTATTTT. Amino acid sequence: CASSEGTGGGTDTQYF.